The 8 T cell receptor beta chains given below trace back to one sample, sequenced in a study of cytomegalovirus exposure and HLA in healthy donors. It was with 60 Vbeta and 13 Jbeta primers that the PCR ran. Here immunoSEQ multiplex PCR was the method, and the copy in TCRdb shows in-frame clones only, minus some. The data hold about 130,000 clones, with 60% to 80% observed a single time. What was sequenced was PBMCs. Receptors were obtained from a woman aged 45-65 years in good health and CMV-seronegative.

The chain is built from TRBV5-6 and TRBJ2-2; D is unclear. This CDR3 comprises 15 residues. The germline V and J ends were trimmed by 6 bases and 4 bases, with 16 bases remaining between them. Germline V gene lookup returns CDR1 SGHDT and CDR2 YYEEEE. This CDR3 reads CASTLRLVGTGELFF. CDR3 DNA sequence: TGTGCCAGCACCCTGAGATTAGTTGGCACCGGGGAGCTGTTTTTT.

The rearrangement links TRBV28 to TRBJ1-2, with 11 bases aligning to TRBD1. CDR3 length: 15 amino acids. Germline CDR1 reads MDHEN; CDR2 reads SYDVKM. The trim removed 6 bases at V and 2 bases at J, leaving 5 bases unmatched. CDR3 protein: CASRRTGGSNYGYTF. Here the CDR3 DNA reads TGTGCCAGCAGAAGGACAGGGGGCTCGAACTATGGCTACACCTTC.

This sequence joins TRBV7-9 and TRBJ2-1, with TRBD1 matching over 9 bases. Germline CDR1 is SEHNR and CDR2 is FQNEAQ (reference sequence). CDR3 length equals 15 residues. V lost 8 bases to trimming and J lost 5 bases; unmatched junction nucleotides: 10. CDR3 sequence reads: CASFAGTGINNEQFF. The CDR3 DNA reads TGTGCCAGCTTCGCCGGGACAGGGATTAACAATGAGCAGTTCTTC.

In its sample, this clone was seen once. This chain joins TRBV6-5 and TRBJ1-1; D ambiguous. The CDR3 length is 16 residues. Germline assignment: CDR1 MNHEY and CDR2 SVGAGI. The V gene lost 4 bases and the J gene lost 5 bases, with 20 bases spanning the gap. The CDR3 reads CASSSKFYPGETEAFF. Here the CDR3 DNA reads TGTGCCAGCAGTTCAAAATTTTATCCCGGGGAGACTGAAGCTTTCTTT.

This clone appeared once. The CDR3 loop reads CASSQGLAGGDTQYF. The CDR3 coding sequence is TGCGCCAGCAGCCAAGGACTAGCGGGCGGGGATACGCAGTATTTT. J is TRBJ2-3 and V is TRBV4-1; TRBD2 aligns across 10 bases. Per germline, CDR1 MGHRA and CDR2 YSYEKL. The CDR3 sequence is 15 residues long. V lost 1 base and J lost 6; bases outside the gene matches: 4.

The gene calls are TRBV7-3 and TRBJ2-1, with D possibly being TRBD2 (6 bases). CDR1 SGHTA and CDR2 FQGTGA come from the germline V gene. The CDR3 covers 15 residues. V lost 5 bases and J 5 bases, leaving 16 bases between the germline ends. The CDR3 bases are TGTGCCAGCAGCCCCCGACTAGGAGGGAACAATGAGCAGTTCTTC. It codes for CASSPRLGGNNEQFF. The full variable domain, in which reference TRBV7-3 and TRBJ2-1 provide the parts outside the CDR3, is GAGVSQTPSNKVTEKGKYVELRCDPISGHTALYWYRQSLGQGPEFLIYFQGTGAADDSGLPNDRFFAVRPEGSVSTLKIQRTERGDSAVYLCASSPRLGGNNEQFFGPGTRLTVL.

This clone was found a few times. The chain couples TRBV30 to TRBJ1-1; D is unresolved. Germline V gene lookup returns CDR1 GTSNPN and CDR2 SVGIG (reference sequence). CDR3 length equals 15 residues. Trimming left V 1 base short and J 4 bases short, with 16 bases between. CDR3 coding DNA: TGTGCCTGGAGTGAAGAGCCCCGAGGGATCACTGAAGCTTTCTTT. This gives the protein CAWSEEPRGITEAFF.

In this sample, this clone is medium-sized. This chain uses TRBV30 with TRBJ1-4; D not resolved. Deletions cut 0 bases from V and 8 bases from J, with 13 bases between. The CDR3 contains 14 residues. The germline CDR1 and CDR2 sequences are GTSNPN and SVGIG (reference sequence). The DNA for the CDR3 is TGTGCCTGGAGTGTAAGATCACAGATGGAAAAACTGTTTTTT. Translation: CAWSVRSQMEKLFF.